This T cell receptor (beta chain) appears in the sequencing data of a study of cytotoxic CD8 clonotypes in ibrutinib-treated CLL. As for the study in general: Enrolment comprised about a dozen relapsed/refractory and over 14 treatment-naive patients; fewer than 18 were IGHV unmutated. Overall study findings and caveats: Whereas clonality rose at ibrutinib response, it declined toward baseline at progression.

The germline V gene has CDR1 MNHEY and CDR2 SMNVEV (reference sequence). V lost 6 bases and J lost 0; bases outside the gene matches: 8. This CDR3 spans 16 amino acids. Regarding this clone: The target antigen is unknown.

The protocol was immunoSEQ multiplex PCR, while the TCRdb copy is restricted to in-frame clones and leaves out a portion. The table lists around 310,000 clones, 70% to 80% of them singletons, with 6.5% to 8.5% in the top ten. The clonotype comes from a human donor with chronic lymphocytic leukemia. The chain uses TRBV27 and TRBJ2-7; 10 bases line up with TRBD2. The specimen comprised PBMCs, sampled before ibrutinib treatment. CDR3 DNA sequence: TGTGCCAGCAGCCCATCCCTAGCGGGGGCCTCCTACGAGCAGTACTTC. It translates to CASSPSLAGASYEQYF.